This T cell receptor (beta chain) came from a study of blood T cell repertoires in COVID-19. The V end lost 3 bases, the J end lost 7 bases, and 4 bases lay between the germline ends. The CDR3 sequence is 11 residues long. CDR1 SGDLS and CDR2 YYNGEE come from the germline V gene. Sequencing used immunoSEQ multiplex PCR; TCRdb keeps in-frame clones, though not all of them. The profile shows about 61,000 clones, around 82% of them singletons. Sequencing was done on a sample of peripheral blood. This chain links TRBV9 with TRBJ1-4; D unclear. The receptor's source is an elderly man with active or convalescent COVID-19. DNA for the CDR3: TGTGCCAGCAGCGACGGTGAAAAACTGTTTTTT. It is translated as CASSDGEKLFF.